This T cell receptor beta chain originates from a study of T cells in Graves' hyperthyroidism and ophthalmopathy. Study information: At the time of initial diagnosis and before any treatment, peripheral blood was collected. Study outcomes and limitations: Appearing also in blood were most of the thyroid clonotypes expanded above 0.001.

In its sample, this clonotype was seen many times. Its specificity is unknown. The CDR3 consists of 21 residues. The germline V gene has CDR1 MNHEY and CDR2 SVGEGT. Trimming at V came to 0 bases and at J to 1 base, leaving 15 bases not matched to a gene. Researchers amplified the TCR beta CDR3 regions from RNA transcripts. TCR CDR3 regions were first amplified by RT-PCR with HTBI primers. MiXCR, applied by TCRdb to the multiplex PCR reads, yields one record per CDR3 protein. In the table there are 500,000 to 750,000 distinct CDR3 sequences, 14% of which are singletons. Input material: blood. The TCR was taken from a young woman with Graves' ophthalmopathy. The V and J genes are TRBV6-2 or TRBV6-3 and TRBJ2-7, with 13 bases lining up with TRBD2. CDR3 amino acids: CASSYSGPGLAGVFRSYEQYF. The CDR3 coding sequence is TGTGCCAGCAGTTACTCGGGCCCCGGACTAGCGGGAGTTTTTAGGTCCTACGAGCAGTACTTC.